The source of this TCR beta chain is a study of blood T cells in healthy people across ages. There are a few counts of this clonotype. For the second PCR, which ran for about 6 to 11 cycles, a sample-barcoded 5' primer and a J-beta primer mix were used. TCRdb ran MiXCR on the 5' RACE reads and lists one entry per CDR3 protein. In the table there are about 1.6 million distinct CDR3 sequences, roughly a third of which are singletons. V dropped 1 base and J dropped 7 bases, with 12 bases sitting between them. Germline CDR1 and CDR2: SGHRS and YFSETQ. The CDR3 length is 14 residues. The V call is TRBV5-1, the J call TRBJ1-5; no definite D call. Sequencing used blood. This receptor was identified in a woman aged 30 to 39 in good health. The CDR3 loop is CASSLSGQEQPQHF. The CDR3 bases are TGCGCCAGCAGCTTGTCTGGGCAAGAGCAGCCCCAGCATTTT. Together with reference TRBV5-1 and TRBJ1-5, the CDR3 gives the full variable domain: KAGVTQTPRYLIKTRGQQVTLSCSPISGHRSVSWYQQTPGQGLQFLFEYFSETQRNKGNFPGRFSGRQFSNSRSEMNVSTLELGDSALYLCASSLSGQEQPQHFGDGTRLSIL.